This T cell receptor (beta chain) was retrieved from a study of beta chain features in type 1 diabetes. Study results and caveats: Type 1 diabetes patients had TCRB CDR3s that were shorter (moderately but significantly so) in all four CD4+ subsets. Type 1 diabetes patients had VDJ junctions that carried fewer insertions and more deletions.

This clone was seen a handful of times. Its specificity is unknown. In germline, CDR1 is SGHAT, CDR2 FQNNGV. The CDR3 covers 16 residues. The V end lost 1 base, the J end lost 1 base, and 13 bases lay between the germline ends. The investigators reverse transcribed all of the isolated RNA, so they sequenced expressed TCRB transcripts. Profiling relied on immunoSEQ multiplex PCR, and the TCRdb table lists in-frame clones only, not all of them. Of almost 350,000 clones in the sample, around 9% were seen once. This receptor was obtained from a man aged 30 to 45 with type 1 diabetes. The chain recombines TRBV11-2 with TRBJ2-5, with D maybe TRBD2 (5 bases). Sequenced input: central memory CD4+ T cells from blood. CDR3 residues: CASSLGGARTQETQYF. The CDR3 nucleotides read TGTGCCAGCAGCTTAGGGGGAGCCCGGACCCAAGAGACCCAGTACTTC.